The 20 T cell receptor beta chains given below trace back to one sample, sequenced in a study of cytomegalovirus exposure and HLA in healthy donors. Primers for the PCR totalled 60 Vbeta and 13 Jbeta. Generated by immunoSEQ multiplex PCR, the TCRdb table keeps only in-frame clones and is missing some. Here the sample spans around 90,000 clones, around 84% being singletons. Source material: PBMCs. These receptors were collected from a man in his forties in good health and CMV-seropositive.

CDR3 sequence: CASRTLLYNSPLHF. For the CDR3, the DNA is TGTGCCAGCAGAACTCTCCTCTATAATTCACCCCTCCACTTT. The gene calls are TRBV7-9 and TRBJ1-6; no clear D. This CDR3 is 14 amino acids long. The V gene's germline CDR1 is SEHNR and CDR2 FQNEAQ (reference sequence). V was cut by 6 bases and J by 3 bases, with 9 bases left in between.

This clone has only one observation. V is TRBV2 and J is TRBJ1-4, with 7 bases aligning to TRBD1. The CDR3 spans 15 residues. The ends lost 8 bases at V and 6 bases at J; junction bases unmatched: 12. CDR1 SNHLY and CDR2 FYNNEI come from the germline V gene. CDR3: CASRPPGGRDEKLFF. CDR3 DNA sequence: TGTGCCAGCCGACCCCCAGGGGGGCGCGATGAAAAACTGTTTTTT. The whole variable domain, filled in from reference TRBV2 and TRBJ1-4, reads EPEVTQTPSHQVTQMGQEVILRCVPISNHLYFYWYRQILGQKVEFLVSFYNNEISEKSEIFDDQFSVERPDGSNFTLKIRSTKLEDSAMYFCASRPPGGRDEKLFFGSGTQLSVL.

The V gene is TRBV30, the J gene TRBJ1-4; perhaps TRBD1 as D (5 bases). Germline CDR1 and CDR2: GTSNPN and SVGIG (reference sequence). V shed 6 bases and J shed 5 bases, with 10 bases lying between them. The length of the CDR3 is 12 residues. Written as DNA, the CDR3 is TGTGCCTGTCAGGGTCGCAATGAAAAACTGTTTTTT. Its translation: CACQGRNEKLFF.

The CDR3 here is CASSRTSGYTDTQYF. CDR3 DNA: TGTGCCAGCAGCCGTACTAGCGGATACACAGATACGCAGTATTTT. This sequence joins TRBV5-6 and TRBJ2-3, with 8 bases that match TRBD2. Trimming removed 4 bases from V and 2 bases from J; junction bases left unmatched: 6. The germline gives CDR1 SGHDT, CDR2 YYEEEE. The CDR3 has 15 amino acids.

The chain employs TRBV5-1 and TRBJ2-7, with D unclear. This CDR3 contains 14 residues. In germline, CDR1 is SGHRS, CDR2 YFSETQ. V was cut by 4 bases and J by 2 bases, with 13 bases left in between. CDR3 sequence: CASSPDGGAYEQYF. CDR3 sequence (DNA): TGCGCCAGCAGCCCCGACGGTGGAGCCTACGAGCAGTACTTC.

The rearrangement joins TRBV5-6 to TRBJ2-5; D unclear. The end of the DNA aligns better with TRBJ2-7, so the J call may be wrong. The CDR3 length is 16 residues. Germline assignment: CDR1 SGHDT and CDR2 YYEEEE. CDR3 amino acids: CASSRKVELTHYEQYF. The DNA of the CDR3 is TGTGCCAGCAGCCGAAAAGTTGAACTGACTCACTACGAGCAGTACTTC.

The gene calls are TRBV28 and TRBJ2-5, with no clear D. CDR1 and CDR2 (germline): MDHEN, SYDVKM. Trimming left V 8 bases short and J 4 bases short, with 11 bases between. This CDR3 is built from 12 residues. Here the CDR3 reads CASRGGRETQYF. The CDR3 bases are TGTGCCAGCCGAGGCGGCCGAGAGACCCAGTACTTC.

The chain couples TRBV18 to TRBJ2-7; 9 bases agree with TRBD1. This CDR3 comprises 17 residues. Germline lookup yields CDR1 KGHSH and CDR2 LQKENI. Trimming cost V 3 bases and J 0 bases; bases outside gene matches: 9. The CDR3 nucleotides are TGTGCCAGCTCACCTGCGGGACAGGGAAAAAGCTCCTACGAGCAGTACTTC. Amino acid sequence: CASSPAGQGKSSYEQYF.

The J gene is TRBJ2-7, the V gene TRBV28; possible D gene TRBD2, 6 bases. Trimming removed 6 bases at V and 3 bases at J, with 15 bases between. This CDR3 spans 14 amino acids. The germline CDR1 and CDR2 sequences are MDHEN and SYDVKM. The CDR3 coding sequence is TGTGCCAGCAGCCGGGGCGGGGTTGGCTACGAGCAGTACTTC. Protein: CASSRGGVGYEQYF. The full variable domain, rest sourced from reference TRBV28 and TRBJ2-7, is DVKVTQSSRYLVKRTGEKVFLECVQDMDHENMFWYRQDPGLGLRLIYFSYDVKMKEKGDIPEGYSVSREKKERFSLILESASTNQTSMYLCASSRGGVGYEQYFGPGTRLTVT.

This rearrangement joins TRBV11-3 to TRBJ2-7; 7 bases align to TRBD1. CDR3 length equals 13 residues. The J segment lost 3 bases and the V segment lost 3 bases, leaving 2 bases of the junction unmatched. In germline, CDR1 is SGHNT, CDR2 YENEEA. DNA for the CDR3: TGTGCCAGCAGCTTTAGACAGGGCTACGAGCAGTACTTC. This sequence encodes CASSFRQGYEQYF.

CDR3 sequence reads: CASSVGPGSAAFF. The CDR3 DNA reads TGTGCCAGCAGCGTAGGTCCCGGGAGTGCGGCTTTCTTT. The V gene is TRBV9, the J gene TRBJ1-1; no clear D. V lost 0 bases to trimming and J lost 11 bases, with 14 bases between them. CDR1 and CDR2 from the germline V gene are SGDLS and YYNGEE. The CDR3 spans 13 residues.

The sample holds one count of this clone. The J gene is TRBJ1-3, the V gene TRBV5-1; a possible D gene is TRBD1 (6 bases). V lost 4 bases to trimming and J lost 0 bases, with 14 bases between them. Germline CDR1 SGHRS, CDR2 YFSETQ. There are 16 residues in the CDR3. The DNA for the CDR3 is TGCGCCAGCAGCGGATCGGGACACTCCTCTGGAAACACCATATATTTT. The encoded protein is CASSGSGHSSGNTIYF.

This rearrangement joins TRBV28 to TRBJ2-3; 7 nucleotides agree with TRBD2. Germline lookup yields CDR1 MDHEN and CDR2 SYDVKM. The CDR3 extends over 14 amino acids. With 6 bases clipped from V and 3 bases from J, the junction kept 6 bases outside the gene matches. The CDR3 coding sequence is TGTGCCAGCAGACGGACTAGGATAACAGATACGCAGTATTTT. Amino acid sequence: CASRRTRITDTQYF.

The chain is built from TRBV5-4 and TRBJ2-7, with TRBD2 as a possible D gene (6 bases). The germline V gene encodes CDR1 SGHNT and CDR2 YYREEE (reference sequence). This CDR3 comprises 16 residues. V gave up 3 bases and J gave up 1 base, with 17 bases separating them. CDR3 sequence (DNA): TGTGCCAGCAGCTCATTATGGGGAGGACGGTCCTACGAGCAGTACTTC. Translating it yields CASSSLWGGRSYEQYF.

The chain couples TRBV11-1 to TRBJ2-3; weak D call: TRBD1 (5 bases). There are 14 residues in the CDR3. Trimming left V 1 base short and J 7 bases short, with 12 bases between. The germline V gene has CDR1 SGHAT and CDR2 FQDESV (reference sequence). This chain's CDR3 is CASSLVLRGNTQYF. The CDR3 coding sequence is TGTGCCAGCAGCTTAGTCTTAAGGGGAAATACGCAGTATTTT.

This clone was recorded only once. The rearrangement uses TRBV28 and TRBJ1-2, with 7 bases matching TRBD1. Trimming at V came to 8 bases and at J to 2 bases, leaving 8 bases not matched to a gene. The CDR3 contains 14 residues. Germline CDR1 and CDR2: MDHEN and SYDVKM. The CDR3 DNA follows: TGTGCCAGCGGAACAGGGACAGCCAACTATGGCTACACCTTC. This gives the protein CASGTGTANYGYTF.

CDR3 loop: CASSHRDRFSPLHF. The CDR3 nucleotides are TGTGCCAGCAGCCACCGGGACAGATTTTCACCCCTCCACTTT. This chain links TRBV13 with TRBJ1-6; 7 bases map to TRBD1. CDR3 size: 14 residues. Trimming removed 5 bases from V and 9 bases from J; junction bases left unmatched: 7. Germline CDR1 and CDR2: PRHDT and FYEKMQ (reference sequence).

The chain links TRBV2 to TRBJ2-1; TRBD2 agrees at 10 bases. The CDR3 length is 16 residues. V was pared by 6 bases and J by 7 bases, with 12 bases of the junction left unmatched. From germline, CDR1 is SNHLY and CDR2 FYNNEI. Written as DNA, the CDR3 is TGTGCCAGCAGGGACCCTAGCGGGAGCAAGGCAAATGAGCAGTTCTTC. Protein product: CASRDPSGSKANEQFF.

This clone has a single count. The rearrangement joins TRBV9 to TRBJ2-3; no firm D call. Trimming removed 0 bases at V and 4 bases at J, with 6 bases between. Germline V gene lookup returns CDR1 SGDLS and CDR2 YYNGEE. This CDR3 comprises 13 residues. The CDR3 spells CASSVDIADTQYF. In DNA, the CDR3 is TGTGCCAGCAGCGTAGACATCGCAGATACGCAGTATTTT.

J is TRBJ1-2 and V is TRBV28, with D possibly TRBD1 on 5 matching bases. The CDR3 spans 14 residues. V lost 3 bases, J lost 0 bases, and 8 bases lay in between. The germline CDR1 and CDR2 sequences are MDHEN and SYDVKM. In DNA, the CDR3 is TGTGCCAGCAGTTTGGACAAACCTAACTATGGCTACACCTTC. Its translation: CASSLDKPNYGYTF.